This TCR beta chain was observed in a study of shared clonotypes between healthy human individuals. Study-wide results and caveats: Donors were few, which limited the genetic and exposure-history diversity represented. Researchers sampled blood only, noting tissue repertoires likely differ. Generally, estimated richness proved larger in naive subsets than it did in memory subsets.

In the study's own analysis: ImmunoSEQ supplied junction-only sequences lacking quality scores, so filtering was different. The method was immunoSEQ multiplex PCR; TCRdb's version includes in-frame clones alone and lacks a portion of them. V and J calls and clone size are as listed in that table; D and trimming were resolved from the DNA. Of approximately 640,000 clones detected, around 72% appear once; the ten largest clones hold approximately 1.8%. Turning to this clone: Its target is not known.

V gave up 5 bases and J gave up 1 base, with 15 bases separating them. The CDR3 is made up of 15 amino acids. CDR1 and CDR2 from the germline V gene are SEHNR and FQNEAQ (reference sequence). The chain employs TRBV7-9 and TRBJ2-7, with D perhaps matching TRBD1 or TRBD2 (5 bases each). The sample consisted of memory CD4+ T cells sorted from blood. Indicated subset: CD45RA-negative fraction. The TCR originated in a woman in her thirties in good health. CDR3 coding DNA: TGTGCCAGCAGCGAGCACCGGGACGGATCCTACGAGCAGTACTTC. Translated, it gives CASSEHRDGSYEQYF.